Listed below are T cell receptor beta chains from one sample, sequenced in a study of T-cell reconstitution after alpha-beta-depleted transplantation in children. TCRdb used MiXCR to reprocess the PCR reads, holding one entry per CDR3 protein. This table has around 200,000 distinct CDR3 sequences, approximately 8.4% appearing once. The sample here was PBMCs, mostly from graft donor cells, taken 360 days after TCRalphabeta/CD19-depleted stem cell transplant. These receptors came from a male patient aged 2 to 10 who had a stem cell transplant for acute myeloid leukemia, so the T cells may come from the graft donor. The CDR3 runs from the conserved cysteine through the conserved F or W.

J	V	length	CDR3
TRBJ2-1	TRBV5-1	14	CASSLANPENEQFF
TRBJ2-7	TRBV27	15	CASSGREVVGYEQYF
TRBJ2-7	TRBV18	16	CASSPQDSGGFVEQYF
TRBJ2-3	TRBV7-3	15	CASSLVAGEADTQYF
TRBJ2-2	TRBV29-1	13	CSVAQGLAGELFF
TRBJ2-5	TRBV5-1	15	CASSPTTLPWETQYF
TRBJ1-2	TRBV7-9	12	CASGGTNYGYTF
TRBJ2-3	TRBV29-1	16	CSVEFLSGRITDTQYF
TRBJ1-5	TRBV4-1	16	CASSQVALTSFQPQHF
TRBJ2-7	TRBV7-6	13	CASSLGTAYEQYF
TRBJ1-4	TRBV7-9	14	CASSPRTVNEKLFF
TRBJ2-3	TRBV20-1	14	CSAGAGYRTDTQYF
TRBJ2-7	TRBV5-1	14	CASSQTGLFYEQYF
TRBJ2-3	TRBV28	13	CAISPGRVDTQYF
TRBJ2-1	TRBV20-1	14	CSASTRGSYNEQFF
TRBJ1-2	TRBV15	14	CATSRGLDNYGYTF
TRBJ2-2	TRBV29-1	15	CSVDAGGSSTGELFF
TRBJ1-4	TRBV12-3/TRBV12-4	15	CASRLQGAVDEKLFF
TRBJ2-4	TRBV5-5	14	CASSGTGGENIQYF
TRBJ2-5	TRBV7-9	14	CASSLPTGRETQYF
TRBJ2-2	TRBV12-3/TRBV12-4	13	CASSWYGTGELFF